This T cell receptor (beta chain) was sequenced during a study of T cell responses to AZD1222 COVID-19 vaccine. Study at large: Second-dose intervals of approximately 4 or approximately 12 weeks were pooled.

V was pared by 5 bases and J by 10 bases, with 7 bases of the junction left unmatched. The CDR3 totals 13 residues. CDR1 and CDR2 (germline): SGHAT, FQNNGV. Here immunoSEQ multiplex PCR was the method, and the copy in TCRdb shows in-frame clones only, minus some. The sample yields approximately 100,000 clones, about 94% seen once. The sequencing used peripheral blood, collected on day 0 of AZD1222 vaccination. The receptor was derived from an adult in good health. The chain has TRBV11-2 and TRBJ2-1, with 8 bases that match TRBD2. The CDR3 spells CASSRGLAPEQFF. The CDR3 bases are TGTGCCAGCAGCCGAGGACTAGCCCCCGAGCAGTTCTTC.